This T cell receptor beta chain appears in the sequencing data of a study of a mutant IDH1 vaccine in newly diagnosed glioma. Documented time point: baseline, week 1 (first vaccination visit). As for treatment: pre-vaccination baseline after standard-of-care therapy. With 3 bases clipped from V and 5 bases from J, the junction kept 5 bases outside the gene matches. CDR1 is MGHRA and CDR2 is YSYEKL in the germline V gene. This CDR3 has 14 amino acids. The method was immunoSEQ multiplex PCR; TCRdb's version includes in-frame clones alone and lacks a portion of them. The repertoire holds 90,000 to 95,000 clones, 83% seen once, with 7.4% in the top ten.

Sequenced material: PBMCs, taken from a glioma patient treated with radiotherapy, temozolomide or both. This chain connects TRBV4-1 to TRBJ1-1; 8 bases line up with TRBD1. This TCR derives from a woman aged 45-65 years with glioma. The CDR3 coding sequence is TGCGCCAGCAGCCACAGAACAGGGGGGACTGAAGCTTTCTTT. Amino acid sequence: CASSHRTGGTEAFF.